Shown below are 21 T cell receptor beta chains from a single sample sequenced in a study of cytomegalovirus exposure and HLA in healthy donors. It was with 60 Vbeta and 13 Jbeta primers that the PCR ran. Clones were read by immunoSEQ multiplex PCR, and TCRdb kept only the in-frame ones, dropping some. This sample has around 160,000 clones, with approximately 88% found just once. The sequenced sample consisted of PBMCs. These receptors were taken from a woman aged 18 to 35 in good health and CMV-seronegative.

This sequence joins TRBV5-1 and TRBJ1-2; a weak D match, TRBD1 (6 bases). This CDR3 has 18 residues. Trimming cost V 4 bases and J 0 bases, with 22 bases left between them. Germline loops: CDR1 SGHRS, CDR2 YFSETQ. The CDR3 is CASSPGQSVYLANYGYTF. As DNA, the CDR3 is TGCGCCAGCAGCCCCGGACAGTCGGTCTATTTAGCTAACTATGGCTACACCTTC.

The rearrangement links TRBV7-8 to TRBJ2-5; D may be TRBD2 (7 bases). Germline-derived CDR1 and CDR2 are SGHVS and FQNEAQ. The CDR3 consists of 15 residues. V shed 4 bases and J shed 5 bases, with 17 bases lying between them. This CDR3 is CASSYRDGGPETQYF. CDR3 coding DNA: TGTGCCAGCAGCTACCGGGACGGGGGGCCGGAGACCCAGTACTTC.

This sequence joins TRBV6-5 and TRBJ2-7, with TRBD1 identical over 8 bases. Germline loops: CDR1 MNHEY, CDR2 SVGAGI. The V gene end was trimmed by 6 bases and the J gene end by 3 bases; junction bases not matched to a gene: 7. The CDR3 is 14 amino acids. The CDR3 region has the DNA TGTGCCAGCAGACAGGGGGTTCAGGACTACGAGCAGTACTTC. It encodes CASRQGVQDYEQYF.

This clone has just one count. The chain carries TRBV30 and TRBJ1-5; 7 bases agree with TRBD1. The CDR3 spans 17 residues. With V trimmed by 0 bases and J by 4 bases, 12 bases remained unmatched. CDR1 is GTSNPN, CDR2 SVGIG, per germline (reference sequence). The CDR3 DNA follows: TGTGCCTGGAGTGTACGCGGAGAGACAGGGTGGAATCAGCCCCAGCATTTT. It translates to CAWSVRGETGWNQPQHF.

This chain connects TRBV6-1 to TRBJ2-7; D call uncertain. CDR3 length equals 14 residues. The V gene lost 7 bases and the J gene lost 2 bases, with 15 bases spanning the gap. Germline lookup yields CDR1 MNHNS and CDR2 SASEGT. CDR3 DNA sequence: TGTGCCAGCAATGCCCCATACTCCCCCTACGAGCAGTACTTC. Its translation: CASNAPYSPYEQYF.

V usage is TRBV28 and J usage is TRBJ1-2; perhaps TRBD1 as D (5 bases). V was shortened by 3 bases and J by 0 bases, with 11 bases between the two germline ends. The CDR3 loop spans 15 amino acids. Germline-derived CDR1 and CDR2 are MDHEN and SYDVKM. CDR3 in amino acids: CASSFPQEANYGYTF. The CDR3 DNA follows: TGTGCCAGCAGTTTCCCACAGGAAGCTAACTATGGCTACACCTTC.

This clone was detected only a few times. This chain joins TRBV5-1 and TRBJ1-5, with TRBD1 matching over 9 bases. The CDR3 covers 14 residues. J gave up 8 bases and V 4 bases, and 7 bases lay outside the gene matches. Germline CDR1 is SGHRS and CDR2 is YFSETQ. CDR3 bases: TGCGCCAGCAGCCTCGGGACAGGGCGGGAGCCCCAGCATTTT. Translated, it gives CASSLGTGREPQHF.

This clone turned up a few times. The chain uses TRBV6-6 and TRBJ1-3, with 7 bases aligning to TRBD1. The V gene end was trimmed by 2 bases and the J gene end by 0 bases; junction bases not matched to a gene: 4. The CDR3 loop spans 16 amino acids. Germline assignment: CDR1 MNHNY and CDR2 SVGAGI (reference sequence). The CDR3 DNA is TGTGCCAGCAGTTACCTCGGACAGGCCTCTGGAAACACCATATATTTT. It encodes CASSYLGQASGNTIYF.

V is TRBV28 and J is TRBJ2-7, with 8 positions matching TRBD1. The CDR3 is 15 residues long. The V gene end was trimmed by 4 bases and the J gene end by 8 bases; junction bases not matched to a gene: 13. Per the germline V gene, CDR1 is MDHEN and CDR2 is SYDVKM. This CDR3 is CASSYRGQGRNQQYF. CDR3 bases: TGTGCCAGCAGTTACCGCGGACAGGGTCGTAACCAGCAGTACTTC.

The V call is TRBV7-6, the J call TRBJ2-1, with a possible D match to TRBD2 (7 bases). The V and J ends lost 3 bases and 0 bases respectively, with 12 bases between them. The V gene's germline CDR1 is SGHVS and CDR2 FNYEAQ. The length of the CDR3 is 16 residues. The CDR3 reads CASSFGGPSSYNEQFF. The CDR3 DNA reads TGTGCCAGCAGCTTCGGGGGGCCTAGCTCCTACAATGAGCAGTTCTTC.

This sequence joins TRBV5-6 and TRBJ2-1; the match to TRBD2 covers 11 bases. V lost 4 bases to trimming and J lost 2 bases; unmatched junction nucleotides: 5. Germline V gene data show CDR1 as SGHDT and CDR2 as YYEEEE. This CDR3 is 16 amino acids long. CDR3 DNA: TGTGCCAGCAGCCCGGTAGCGGGGGGGCCCTACAATGAGCAGTTCTTC. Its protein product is CASSPVAGGPYNEQFF.

CDR3 loop: CAWSASDRVGNTIYF. The CDR3 bases are TGTGCCTGGAGTGCCTCGGACAGGGTCGGAAACACCATATATTTT. The genes are TRBV30 and TRBJ1-3, with 8 positions matching TRBD1. V shed 1 base and J 4 bases; nucleotides not matched to a gene: 6. This CDR3 is built from 15 residues. Germline V gene data show CDR1 as GTSNPN and CDR2 as SVGIG (reference sequence).

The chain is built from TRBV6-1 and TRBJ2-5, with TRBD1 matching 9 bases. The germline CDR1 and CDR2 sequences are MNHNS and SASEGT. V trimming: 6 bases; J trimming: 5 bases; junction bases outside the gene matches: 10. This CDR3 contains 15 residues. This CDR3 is CASRFIQGAAETQYF. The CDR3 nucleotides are TGTGCCAGCAGGTTTATACAGGGGGCTGCGGAGACCCAGTACTTC.

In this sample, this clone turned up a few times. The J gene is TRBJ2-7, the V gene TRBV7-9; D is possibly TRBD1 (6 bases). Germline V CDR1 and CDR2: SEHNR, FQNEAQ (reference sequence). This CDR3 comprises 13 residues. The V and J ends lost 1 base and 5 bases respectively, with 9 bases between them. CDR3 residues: CASSLVGAHEQYF. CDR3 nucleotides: TGTGCCAGCAGCTTAGTGGGGGCCCACGAGCAGTACTTC. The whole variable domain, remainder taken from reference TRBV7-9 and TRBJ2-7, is DTGVSQNPRHKITKRGQNVTFRCDPISEHNRLYWYRQTLGQGPEFLTYFQNEAQLEKSRLLSDRFSAERPKGSFSTLEIQRTEQGDSAMYLCASSLVGAHEQYFGPGTRLTVT.

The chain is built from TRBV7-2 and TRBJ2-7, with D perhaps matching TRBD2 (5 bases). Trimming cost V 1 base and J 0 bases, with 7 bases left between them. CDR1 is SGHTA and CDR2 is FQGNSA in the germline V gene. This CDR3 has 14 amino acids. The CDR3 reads CASSLEGSSYEQYF. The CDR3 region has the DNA TGTGCCAGCAGCTTAGAAGGGAGCTCCTACGAGCAGTACTTC.

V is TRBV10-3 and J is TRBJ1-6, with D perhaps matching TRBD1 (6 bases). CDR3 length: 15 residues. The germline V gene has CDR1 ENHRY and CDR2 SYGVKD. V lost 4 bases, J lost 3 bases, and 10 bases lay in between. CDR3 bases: TGTGCCATCAGTGCACAGGGAAACTATAATTCACCCCTCCACTTT. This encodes CAISAQGNYNSPLHF.

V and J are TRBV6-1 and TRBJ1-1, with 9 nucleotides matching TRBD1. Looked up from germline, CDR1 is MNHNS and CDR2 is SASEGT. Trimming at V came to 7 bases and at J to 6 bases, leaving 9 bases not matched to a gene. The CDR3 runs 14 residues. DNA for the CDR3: TGTGCCAGCACGGAGACAGGGGGTATATCTGAAGCTTTCTTT. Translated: CASTETGGISEAFF.

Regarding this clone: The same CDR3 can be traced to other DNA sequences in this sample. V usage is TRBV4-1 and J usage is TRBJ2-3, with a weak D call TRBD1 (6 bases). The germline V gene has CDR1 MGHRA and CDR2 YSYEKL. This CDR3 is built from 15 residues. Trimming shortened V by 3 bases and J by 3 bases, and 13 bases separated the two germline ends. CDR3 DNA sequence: TGCGCCAGCAGCCAGCCCAGGGGACGGACAGATACGCAGTATTTT. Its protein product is CASSQPRGRTDTQYF.

The CDR3 sequence: CASSRGTALNTEAFF. Written as DNA, the CDR3 is TGTGCCAGCAGCCGCGGGACAGCCTTGAACACTGAAGCTTTCTTT. This rearrangement joins TRBV5-4 to TRBJ1-1; 7 bases are a match to TRBD1. In germline, CDR1 is SGHNT, CDR2 YYREEE (reference sequence). The CDR3 is made up of 15 amino acids. V dropped 4 bases and J dropped 0; count of bases not matched to a gene: 6.

In DNA form, the CDR3 reads TGTGCCATCTTAAAGACACCTGGCTACACCTTC. Translation: CAILKTPGYTF. The rearrangement uses TRBV28 and TRBJ1-2; D unclear. Deletions cut 10 bases from V and 7 bases from J, with 13 bases between. The CDR3 runs 11 residues. From germline, CDR1 is MDHEN and CDR2 SYDVKM.

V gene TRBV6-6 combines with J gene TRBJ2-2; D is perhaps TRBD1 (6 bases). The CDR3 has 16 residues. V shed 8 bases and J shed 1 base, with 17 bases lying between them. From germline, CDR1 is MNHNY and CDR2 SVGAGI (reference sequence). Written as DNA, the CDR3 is TGTGCCAGCGTGTTGCCCAAACAGGGGAACACCGGGGAGCTGTTTTTT. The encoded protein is CASVLPKQGNTGELFF.